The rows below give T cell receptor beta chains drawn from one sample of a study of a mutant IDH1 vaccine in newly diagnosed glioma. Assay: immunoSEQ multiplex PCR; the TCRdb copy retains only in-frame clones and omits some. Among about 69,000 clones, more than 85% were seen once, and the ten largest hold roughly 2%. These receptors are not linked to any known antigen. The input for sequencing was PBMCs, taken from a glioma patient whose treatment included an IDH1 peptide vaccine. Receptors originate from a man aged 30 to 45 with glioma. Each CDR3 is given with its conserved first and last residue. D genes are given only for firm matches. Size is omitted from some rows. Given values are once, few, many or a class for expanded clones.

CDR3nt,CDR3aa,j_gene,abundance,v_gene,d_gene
TGTGCCAGCAGTCCCTATAGCGGGGAGACCCAGTACTTC,CASSPYSGETQYF,TRBJ2-5,-,TRBV28,TRBD2
TGTGCCAGTAGGGACAGGGTGGTCGCTGAAGCTTTCTTT,CASRDRVVAEAFF,TRBJ1-1,-,TRBV19,TRBD1
TGTGCCAGCAGCCTGACAGGGAGCTCGAAACTGTTTTTT,CASSLTGSSKLFF,TRBJ1-4,-,TRBV28,TRBD1
TGTGCCAGCAGTACCGGCGTGCGCGAGCAGTACTTC,CASSTGVREQYF,TRBJ2-7,-,TRBV6-5,-
TGTGCCAGCAGTTTAACCGCCTATGGCTACACCTTC,CASSLTAYGYTF,TRBJ1-2,-,TRBV28,-
TGTGCCAGCAGCAAAGTACCGACTAGCCGAAGCACAGATACGCAGTATTTT,CASSKVPTSRSTDTQYF,TRBJ2-3,-,TRBV21-1,-
TGCAGTGCTGAGGGGGTCTCCCTGCAGTACTTC,CSAEGVSLQYF,TRBJ2-7,-,TRBV20-1,-
TGTGCCAGCAGTCACGAGAACACTGAAGCTTTCTTT,CASSHENTEAFF,TRBJ1-1,-,TRBV2,-
TGCGCCAGCAGCTTGCGCGGGATGGGCACAGATACGCAGTATTTT,CASSLRGMGTDTQYF,TRBJ2-3,-,TRBV5-1,-
TGCGCCAGCAGCTCTACAGGTGCCTATAATTCACCCCTCCACTTT,CASSSTGAYNSPLHF,TRBJ1-6,-,TRBV5-1,-
TGTGCCAGCAGCTACTCTAGCGGGAGAGACAATGAGCAGTTCTTC,CASSYSSGRDNEQFF,TRBJ2-1,-,TRBV7-3,TRBD2
TGTGCCAGCAGGTCGGGACCTTTGGGCACTGAAGCTTTCTTT,CASRSGPLGTEAFF,TRBJ1-1,-,TRBV28,-
TGTGCCAGCAGCTTATGGCAGGAGAATGAAAAACTGTTTTTT,CASSLWQENEKLFF,TRBJ1-4,-,TRBV11-2,-
TGTGCCAGCTGTCCAGCGGGAGGTACCTACGAGCAGTACTTC,CASCPAGGTYEQYF,TRBJ2-7,-,TRBV27,TRBD2
TGTGCCAGCAGTGGCAGAGGAGGTAACACTGAAGCTTTCTTT,CASSGRGGNTEAFF,TRBJ1-1,-,TRBV6-5,-
TGTGCCAGCTCACCGGGACAGGGTTATGACACTGAAGCTTTCTTT,CASSPGQGYDTEAFF,TRBJ1-1,-,TRBV18,TRBD1
TGTGCCAGTAGTATGGCCGGGACGGCCTTGAACACTGAAGCTTTCTTT,CASSMAGTALNTEAFF,TRBJ1-1,-,TRBV19,-
TGTGCCAGCGCAGGGACAGGGTACGAGCAGTACTTC,CASAGTGYEQYF,TRBJ2-7,-,TRBV27,TRBD1
TGTGCCAGCTCATTGACAGTTGGGTCGGGCTACACCTTC,CASSLTVGSGYTF,TRBJ1-2,-,TRBV28,-
TGTGCCAGCAGCTTAGTGGGGACACACACCTTTAACTATGGCTACACCTTC,CASSLVGTHTFNYGYTF,TRBJ1-2,-,TRBV11-2,-
TGTGCCACCAGCCGGGGGGCCCAAGAGACCCAGTACTTC,CATSRGAQETQYF,TRBJ2-5,-,TRBV15,-
TGTGCCAGCAGTTTATCGCGGGGTCTTAGCAATCAGCCCCAGCATTTT,CASSLSRGLSNQPQHF,TRBJ1-5,few,TRBV28,-
TGTGCCATCAGTGAGGGGATTCATGGCTACACCTTC,CAISEGIHGYTF,TRBJ1-2,-,TRBV10-3,-
TGTGCCAGCAGCCATCCGGGACAGGGGACGAACACTGAAGCTTTCTTT,CASSHPGQGTNTEAFF,TRBJ1-1,-,TRBV14,TRBD1
TGCAGTGCTATTAGCTACGAGCAGTACTTC,CSAISYEQYF,TRBJ2-7,-,TRBV20-1,-
TGTGCCAGCAGCCCACTAGCGGGGGGGCGGTCAGATACGCAGTATTTT,CASSPLAGGRSDTQYF,TRBJ2-3,-,TRBV4-2,TRBD2
TGTGCCAGCATGGGACAGGGAAAAGGCTACACCTTC,CASMGQGKGYTF,TRBJ1-2,-,TRBV6-1,TRBD1
TGCGCCAGCAGGATCAGCGGAACTAGCACAGATACGCAGTATTTT,CASRISGTSTDTQYF,TRBJ2-3,-,TRBV5-1,-
TGTGCCAGTAAGGTGGCCAACGTCCTGACTTTC,CASKVANVLTF,TRBJ2-6,-,TRBV19,-
TGTGCCAGCATCGCCTTTGGGGGGGACAGGGACTTC,CASIAFGGDRDF,TRBJ1-2,-,TRBV27,TRBD1
TGTGCCAGCAGCTCGGGACTAGCGGAACTCACAGATACGCAGTATTTT,CASSSGLAELTDTQYF,TRBJ2-3,-,TRBV7-3,TRBD2
TGTGCCAGCAGCCCGGGGTCGGGTTCCTACGAGCAGTACTTC,CASSPGSGSYEQYF,TRBJ2-7,once,TRBV2,-
TGTGCCAGCAGCCTAGACAGACCCTCTGGAAACACCATATATTTT,CASSLDRPSGNTIYF,TRBJ1-3,-,TRBV7-2,-
TGTGCCACCAGCGGGGGGTCCGACAGGGGGCGGCAGTTCTTC,CATSGGSDRGRQFF,TRBJ2-1,-,TRBV15,TRBD1
TGTGCCATCAGTGATCCAGACAGGACCGGGGAGCTGTTTTTT,CAISDPDRTGELFF,TRBJ2-2,-,TRBV10-3,-
TGTGCCAGCAGCCCCGGGACATCATATACGCAGTATTTT,CASSPGTSYTQYF,TRBJ2-3,-,TRBV28,-
TGTGCCAGCTTTAGGGGTACGGCCCGTAATTCACCCCTCCACTTT,CASFRGTARNSPLHF,TRBJ1-6,-,TRBV2,-
TGTGCCAGCAGTTTATCTCGGACAGGGAGAGCTTCACCCCTCCACTTT,CASSLSRTGRASPLHF,TRBJ1-6,-,TRBV28,TRBD1
TGTGCCAGCAGCCATTTAGGGACAGGGGAGAGATACACTGAAGCTTTCTTT,CASSHLGTGERYTEAFF,TRBJ1-1,once,TRBV5-4,TRBD1
TGCGCCAGCAGCTTGGGTAAGGGGGGGCGCACAAGCGGGTCCTACACCGGGGAGCTGTTTTTT,CASSLGKGGRTSGSYTGELFF,TRBJ2-2,-,TRBV5-1,-
TGTGCCAGCAGCTTAATGGGGGGGAATTCACCCCTCCACTTT,CASSLMGGNSPLHF,TRBJ1-6,-,TRBV7-3,-
TGTGCCAGCAGCCAAGAGCCCGGGCTAGCGGGTACCTACAATGAGCAGTTCTTC,CASSQEPGLAGTYNEQFF,TRBJ2-1,-,TRBV4-2,TRBD2
TGCGCCAGCAACCGAGAACCGAACACTGAAGCTTTCTTT,CASNREPNTEAFF,TRBJ1-1,-,TRBV5-1,-
TGTGCCAGCAGTTCTGAAGGGGGGCCAGGTCAGCCCCAGCATTTT,CASSSEGGPGQPQHF,TRBJ1-5,-,TRBV6-5,-
TGTGCCAGCAGCTCTGCAGCGGGGTTACAGCCCCAGCATTTT,CASSSAAGLQPQHF,TRBJ1-5,few,TRBV7-6,-
TGTGCCAGCAGTACACCGACGGGGAGCTCCTACGAGCAGTACTTC,CASSTPTGSSYEQYF,TRBJ2-7,-,TRBV27,-
TGTGCCAGCAGTTTACTACTGGGGGTCTCGGGGGAGCAGTACTTC,CASSLLLGVSGEQYF,TRBJ2-7,-,TRBV6-1,-
TGTGCCAGCAGCTTGGTGGCAGTCACAGATACGCAGTATTTT,CASSLVAVTDTQYF,TRBJ2-3,-,TRBV5-5,-
TGTGCCAGCAGCTTAAGGCGGGCCGCCTACAATGAGCAGTTCTTC,CASSLRRAAYNEQFF,TRBJ2-1,-,TRBV7-9,-
TGTGCCAGCAGTCAGGAGGGTTACGGGGAAAAACTGTTTTTT,CASSQEGYGEKLFF,TRBJ1-4,-,TRBV6-5,-
TGTGCCAGCCACGTCGCGGGATCACGCTCCTACAATGAGCAGTTCTTC,CASHVAGSRSYNEQFF,TRBJ2-1,-,TRBV28,-
TGTGCCAGCAGCCAAGTTGGTCAGGGTAAGGATGAGCAGTTCTTC,CASSQVGQGKDEQFF,TRBJ2-1,-,TRBV4-2,-
TGTGCCAGCAGCTTAGGGACTAGCGTTATCTACGAGCAGTACTTC,CASSLGTSVIYEQYF,TRBJ2-7,-,TRBV7-8,TRBD2